This T cell receptor beta chain was retrieved from a study of cytomegalovirus exposure and HLA in healthy donors. The 120-subject validation cohort, separate from the roughly 700-subject first cohort, included the donors. CDR3 length: 19 amino acids. Germline V gives CDR1 SGHTA, CDR2 FQGNSA. J lost 3 bases, V lost 2 bases, and 13 bases had no gene match. Sequenced by immunoSEQ multiplex PCR; TCRdb stores in-frame clones only, minus some. The sample includes 150,000 or so clones, roughly 89% of them seen just once. The source of this sequence is a young woman in good health and CMV-seropositive. The rearrangement joins TRBV7-2 to TRBJ2-7; 13 bases match TRBD2. Sample: PBMCs. CDR3 nucleotide sequence: TGTGCCAGCAGCTTAACCAGACCTACTAGCGGGGGGGCCATCTACGAGCAGTACTTC. Translation: CASSLTRPTSGGAIYEQYF.